The 12 T cell receptor beta chains below were found in one sample sequenced in a study of Tregs in tolerant kidney transplant recipients. Recipients received nonmyeloablative bone marrow transplants from related graft donors, with transient mixed chimerism. The method was immunoSEQ multiplex PCR; TCRdb's version includes in-frame clones alone and lacks a portion of them. The table lists tens of thousands of clones, 91% of them singletons. Material: CD4+ T cells from blood (PBMCs), obtained 24 months after the transplant. These receptors were taken from a human patient who received a combined kidney and bone marrow transplant. Some T cells may be graft donor cells.

The rearrangement links TRBV6-5 to TRBJ1-1, with 8 bases aligning to TRBD1. The CDR3 consists of 15 residues. CDR1 and CDR2 (germline): MNHEY, SVGAGI. The J segment lost 1 base and the V segment lost 7 bases, leaving 8 bases of the junction unmatched. CDR3 nucleotides: TGTGCCAGCACCAGGGGGCTTCGGGGGAACACTGAAGCTTTCTTT. Amino acid sequence: CASTRGLRGNTEAFF.

This clone was detected only a few times. The V and J genes are TRBV5-6 and TRBJ2-5; 13 nucleotides align to TRBD2. The CDR3 has 15 residues. Germline CDR1 reads SGHDT; CDR2 reads YYEEEE. With V trimmed by 3 bases and J by 4 bases, 3 bases remained unmatched. CDR3 protein: CASSSLAGGRETQYF. The CDR3 coding sequence is TGTGCCAGCAGCTCACTAGCGGGAGGGAGAGAGACCCAGTACTTC.

This chain's CDR3 is CASSTGIGGNQPQHF. In DNA form, the CDR3 reads TGTGCCAGTAGCACAGGGATTGGGGGCAATCAGCCCCAGCATTTT. The V and J genes are TRBV19 and TRBJ1-5; TRBD1 might be the D (6 bases). The CDR3 runs to 15 residues. The V end was cut by 6 bases, the J end by 2 bases, with 14 bases between. The germline V gene encodes CDR1 LNHDA and CDR2 SQIVND (reference sequence).

CDR3 loop: CASSPGSDSSYNEQFF. The CDR3 nucleotides read TGTGCCAGCTCACCCGGGTCGGATTCGTCCTACAATGAGCAGTTCTTC. This chain links TRBV18 with TRBJ2-1; no definite D call. V was clipped by 3 bases and J by 1 base, with 13 bases between them. Germline V gives CDR1 KGHSH, CDR2 LQKENI. CDR3 size: 16 residues.

The chain employs TRBV5-1 and TRBJ2-1; 9 positions agree with TRBD1. The V gene's germline CDR1 is SGHRS and CDR2 YFSETQ. This CDR3 spans 13 amino acids. The V and J ends lost 0 bases and 15 bases, in that order; junction bases with no gene match: 7. The CDR3: CASSLETGTGLFF. The CDR3 DNA sequence: TGCGCCAGCAGCTTGGAAACCGGGACAGGGCTGTTCTTC.

The chain recombines TRBV4-3 with TRBJ2-7; no clear D. The CDR3 is 13 amino acids. The germline V gene encodes CDR1 LGHNA and CDR2 YSLEER. V lost 3 bases and J 4 bases, leaving 10 bases between the germline ends. The CDR3, as DNA: TGCGCCAGCAGCCACTCGCCGCAGTACGAGCAGTACTTC. Its protein is CASSHSPQYEQYF.

The chain carries TRBV15 and TRBJ1-5; TRBD1 matches at 8 bases. Germline V gene data show CDR1 as LNHNV and CDR2 as YYDKDF (reference sequence). CDR3 length: 16 residues. After removal of 5 bases from V and 2 bases from J, the junction contained 8 bases not matched to a gene. CDR3 in DNA: TGTGCCACCAGCGGGGGTGACAGGGGTCGCAATCAGCCCCAGCATTTT. Translating gives CATSGGDRGRNQPQHF.

The chain carries TRBV19 and TRBJ1-1, with 8 bases aligning to TRBD1. Germline V gene data show CDR1 as LNHDA and CDR2 as SQIVND (reference sequence). The J segment lost 3 bases and the V segment lost 4 bases, leaving 4 bases of the junction unmatched. The CDR3 sequence is 14 residues long. The CDR3 loop reads CASSRTGGYTEAFF. CDR3 DNA sequence: TGTGCCAGTAGTAGAACAGGGGGTTACACTGAAGCTTTCTTT.

This clone showed up just once. V is TRBV11-3 and J is TRBJ2-2; TRBD2 agrees at 13 bases. This CDR3 comprises 16 residues. Germline trimming cut 5 bases from V and 7 bases from J; bases unmatched to any gene: 7. The germline V gene encodes CDR1 SGHNT and CDR2 YENEEA. In nucleotides, the CDR3 is TGTGCCAGCAGCGTGGGACTAGCGGGATCTAACGGGGAGCTGTTTTTT. It yields the protein CASSVGLAGSNGELFF.

This chain links TRBV10-3 with TRBJ2-1; 13 nucleotides agree with TRBD2. The CDR3 extends over 16 amino acids. CDR1 and CDR2 (germline): ENHRY, SYGVKD. V shed 6 bases, J shed 9 bases, and the junction held 11 bases outside the gene matches. CDR3 coding DNA: TGTGCCATCAGCCGGACTGGGACTAGCGGGACCAGTGAGCAGTTCTTC. As protein: CAISRTGTSGTSEQFF.

This chain links TRBV29-1 with TRBJ1-1; D may be TRBD1 (5 bases). The CDR3 covers 11 residues. Germline V gene data show CDR1 as SQVTM and CDR2 as ANQGSEA. CDR3 protein: CTWGGNVEAFF. The CDR3, as DNA: TGCACCTGGGGCGGAAACGTCGAAGCTTTCTTT.

This chain links TRBV11-3 with TRBJ2-7, with D possibly being TRBD1 (6 bases). V lost 0 bases and J lost 2, with 11 bases in between. CDR1 SGHNT and CDR2 YENEEA come from the germline V gene. This CDR3 spans 15 amino acids. CDR3 bases: TGTGCCAGCAGCTTAGATCTACGGACAGCCTACGAGCAGTACTTC. This gives the protein CASSLDLRTAYEQYF.